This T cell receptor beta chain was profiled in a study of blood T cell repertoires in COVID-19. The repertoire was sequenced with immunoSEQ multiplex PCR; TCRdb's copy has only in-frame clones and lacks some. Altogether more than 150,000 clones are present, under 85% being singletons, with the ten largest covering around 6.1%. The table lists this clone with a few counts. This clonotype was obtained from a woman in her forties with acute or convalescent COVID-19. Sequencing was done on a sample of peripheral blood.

The CDR3 region is CASSDRGLGEPQHF. The DNA for the CDR3 is TGTGCCAGCAGCGACAGGGGCTTGGGGGAGCCCCAGCATTTT. This rearrangement joins TRBV7-8 to TRBJ1-5, with 8 bases lining up with TRBD1. This CDR3 has 14 amino acids. V lost 5 bases and J lost 8; bases outside the gene matches: 8. Looked up from germline, CDR1 is SGHVS and CDR2 is FQNEAQ.